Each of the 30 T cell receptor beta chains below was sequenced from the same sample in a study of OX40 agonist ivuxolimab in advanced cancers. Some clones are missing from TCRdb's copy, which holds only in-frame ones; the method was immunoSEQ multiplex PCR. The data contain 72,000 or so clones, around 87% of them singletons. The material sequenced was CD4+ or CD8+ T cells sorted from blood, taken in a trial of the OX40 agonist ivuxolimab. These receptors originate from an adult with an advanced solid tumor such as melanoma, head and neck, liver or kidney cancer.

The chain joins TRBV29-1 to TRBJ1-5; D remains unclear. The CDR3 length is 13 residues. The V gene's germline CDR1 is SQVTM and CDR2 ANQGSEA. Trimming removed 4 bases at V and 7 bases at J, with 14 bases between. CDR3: CSVVRALGQPQHF. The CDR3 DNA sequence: TGCAGCGTTGTTCGGGCTCTCGGGCAGCCCCAGCATTTT.

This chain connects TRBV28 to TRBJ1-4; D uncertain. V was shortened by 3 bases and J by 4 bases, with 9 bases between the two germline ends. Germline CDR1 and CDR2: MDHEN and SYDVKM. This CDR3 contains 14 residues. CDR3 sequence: CASSFGGLNEKLFF. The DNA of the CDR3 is TGTGCCAGCAGTTTTGGCGGCCTTAATGAAAAACTGTTTTTT.

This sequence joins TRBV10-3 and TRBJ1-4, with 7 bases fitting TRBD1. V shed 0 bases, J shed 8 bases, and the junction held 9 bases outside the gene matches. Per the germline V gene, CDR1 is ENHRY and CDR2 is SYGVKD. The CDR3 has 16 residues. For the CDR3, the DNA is TGTGCCATCAGTGAGTCGAGAGGGGGCGGCGGGGAAAAACTGTTTTTT. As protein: CAISESRGGGGEKLFF.

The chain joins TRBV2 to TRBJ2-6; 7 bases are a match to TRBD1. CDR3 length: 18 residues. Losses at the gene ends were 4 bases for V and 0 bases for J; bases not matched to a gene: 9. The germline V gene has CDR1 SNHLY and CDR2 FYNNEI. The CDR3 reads CASSVQGVKISGANVLTF. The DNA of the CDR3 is TGTGCCAGCAGTGTCCAGGGGGTCAAAATCTCTGGGGCCAACGTCCTGACTTTC.

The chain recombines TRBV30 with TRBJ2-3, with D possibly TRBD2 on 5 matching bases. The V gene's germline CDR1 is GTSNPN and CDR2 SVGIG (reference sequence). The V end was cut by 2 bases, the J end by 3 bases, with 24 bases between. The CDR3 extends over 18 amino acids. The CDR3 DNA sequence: TGTGCCTGGAGTCGGGCCAATTTACCGGGGTGGGGTACAGATACGCAGTATTTT. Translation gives CAWSRANLPGWGTDTQYF.

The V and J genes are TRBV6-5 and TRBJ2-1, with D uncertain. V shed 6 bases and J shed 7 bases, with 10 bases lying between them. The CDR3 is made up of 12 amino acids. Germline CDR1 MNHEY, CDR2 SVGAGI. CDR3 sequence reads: CASSSQVNEQFF. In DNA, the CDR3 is TGTGCCAGCAGCTCTCAAGTAAATGAGCAGTTCTTC.

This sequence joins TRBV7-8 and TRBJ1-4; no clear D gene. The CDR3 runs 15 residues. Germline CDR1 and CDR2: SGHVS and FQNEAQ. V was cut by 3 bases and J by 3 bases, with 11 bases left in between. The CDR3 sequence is CASSLGRTANEKLFF. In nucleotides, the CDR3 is TGTGCCAGCAGCTTGGGCCGGACGGCTAATGAAAAACTGTTTTTT.

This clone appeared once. The CDR3 loop reads CASRRDLASTDTQYF. The CDR3 region has the DNA TGTGCCAGCAGAAGGGACCTAGCTAGCACAGATACGCAGTATTTT. The chain couples TRBV6-5 to TRBJ2-3; D may be TRBD1 or TRBD2 (5 bases each). Germline assignment: CDR1 MNHEY and CDR2 SVGAGI. V was pared by 6 bases and J by 0 bases, with 13 bases between. This CDR3 is 15 amino acids long.

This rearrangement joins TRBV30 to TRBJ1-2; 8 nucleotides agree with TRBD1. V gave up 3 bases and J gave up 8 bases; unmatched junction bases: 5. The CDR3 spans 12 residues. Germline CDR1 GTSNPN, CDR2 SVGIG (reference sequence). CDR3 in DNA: TGTGCCTGGAGATGGTCAGGGGGCGGCTACACCTTC. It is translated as CAWRWSGGGYTF.

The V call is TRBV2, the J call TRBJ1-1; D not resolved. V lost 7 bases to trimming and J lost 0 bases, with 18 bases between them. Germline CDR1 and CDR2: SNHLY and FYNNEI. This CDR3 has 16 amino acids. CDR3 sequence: CASKRALERLNTEAFF. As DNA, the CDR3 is TGTGCCAGCAAAAGGGCTCTCGAACGTCTGAACACTGAAGCTTTCTTT.

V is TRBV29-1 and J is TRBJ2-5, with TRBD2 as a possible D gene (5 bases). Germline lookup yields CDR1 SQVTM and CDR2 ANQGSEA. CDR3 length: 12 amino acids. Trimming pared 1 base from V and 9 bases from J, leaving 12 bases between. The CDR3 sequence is CSVEGTASAQYF. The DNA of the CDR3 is TGCAGCGTTGAAGGGACTGCCTCGGCCCAGTACTTC. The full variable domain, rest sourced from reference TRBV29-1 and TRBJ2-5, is SAVISQKPSRDICQRGTSLTIQCQVDSQVTMMFWYRQQPGQSLTLIATANQGSEATYESGFVIDKFPISRPNLTFSTLTVSNMSPEDSSIYLCSVEGTASAQYFGPGTRLLVL.

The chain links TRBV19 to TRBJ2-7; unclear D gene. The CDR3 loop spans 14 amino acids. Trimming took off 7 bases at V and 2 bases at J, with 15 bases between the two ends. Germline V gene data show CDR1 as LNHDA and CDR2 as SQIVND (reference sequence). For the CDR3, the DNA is TGTGCCAGTATCTGGGATGACCGGACCTACGAGCAGTACTTC. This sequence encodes CASIWDDRTYEQYF.

The CDR3 here is CASSYQAGHGYEQYF. The CDR3 region has the DNA TGTGCCAGCAGTTACCAAGCGGGGCACGGGTACGAGCAGTACTTC. The V call is TRBV6-5, the J call TRBJ2-7, with TRBD2 identical over 7 bases. Trimming at V came to 2 bases and at J to 4 bases, leaving 8 bases not matched to a gene. Germline assignment: CDR1 MNHEY and CDR2 SVGAGI. The CDR3 totals 15 residues.

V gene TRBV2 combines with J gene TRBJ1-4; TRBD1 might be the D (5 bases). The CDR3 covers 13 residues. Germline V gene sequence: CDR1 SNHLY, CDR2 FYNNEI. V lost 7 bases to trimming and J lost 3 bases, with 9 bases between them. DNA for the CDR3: TGTGCCAGCATGAGGGGATCTAATGAAAAACTGTTTTTT. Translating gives CASMRGSNEKLFF.

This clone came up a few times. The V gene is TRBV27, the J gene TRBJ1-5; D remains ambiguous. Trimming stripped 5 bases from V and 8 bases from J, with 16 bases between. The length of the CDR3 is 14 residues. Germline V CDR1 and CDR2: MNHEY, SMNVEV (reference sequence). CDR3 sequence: CASSPLAVREPQHF. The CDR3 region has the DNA TGTGCCAGCAGTCCCCTGGCAGTTAGGGAGCCCCAGCATTTT.

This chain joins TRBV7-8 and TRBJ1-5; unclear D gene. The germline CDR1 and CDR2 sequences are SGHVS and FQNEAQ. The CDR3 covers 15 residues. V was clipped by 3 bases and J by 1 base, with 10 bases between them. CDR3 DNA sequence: TGTGCCAGCAGCTTGGTTGGAAGGAGCAATCAGCCCCAGCATTTT. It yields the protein CASSLVGRSNQPQHF.

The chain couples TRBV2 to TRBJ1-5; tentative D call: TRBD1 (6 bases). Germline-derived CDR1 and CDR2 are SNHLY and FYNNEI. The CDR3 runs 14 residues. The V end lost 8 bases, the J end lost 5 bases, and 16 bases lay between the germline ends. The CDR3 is CASAGQGSYQPQHF. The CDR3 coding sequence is TGTGCCAGCGCGGGGCAGGGGAGTTATCAGCCCCAGCATTTT.

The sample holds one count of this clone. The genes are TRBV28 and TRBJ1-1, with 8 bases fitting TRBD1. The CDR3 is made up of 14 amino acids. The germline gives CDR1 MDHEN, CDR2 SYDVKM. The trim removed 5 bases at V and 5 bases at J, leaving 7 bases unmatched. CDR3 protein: CASSPGTGVTEAFF. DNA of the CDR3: TGTGCCAGCAGTCCGGGGACAGGCGTGACTGAAGCTTTCTTT.

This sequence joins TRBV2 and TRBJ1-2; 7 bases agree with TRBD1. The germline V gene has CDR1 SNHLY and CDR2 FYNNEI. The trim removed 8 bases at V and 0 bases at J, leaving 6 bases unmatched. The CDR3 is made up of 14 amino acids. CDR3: CASDAGTANYGYTF. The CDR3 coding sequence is TGTGCCAGCGATGCCGGGACAGCTAACTATGGCTACACCTTC.

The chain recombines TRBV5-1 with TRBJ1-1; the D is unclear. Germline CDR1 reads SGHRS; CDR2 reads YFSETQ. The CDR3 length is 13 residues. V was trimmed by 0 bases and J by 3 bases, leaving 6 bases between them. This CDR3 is CASSLVVDTEAFF. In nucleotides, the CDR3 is TGCGCCAGCAGCTTGGTGGTAGACACTGAAGCTTTCTTT.

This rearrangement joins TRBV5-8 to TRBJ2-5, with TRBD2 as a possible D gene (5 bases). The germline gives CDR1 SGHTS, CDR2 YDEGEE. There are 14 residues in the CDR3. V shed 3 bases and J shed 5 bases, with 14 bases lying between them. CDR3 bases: TGTGCCAGCAGCTCGCCGAGAGGCGGGGAGACCCAGTACTTC. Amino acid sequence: CASSSPRGGETQYF. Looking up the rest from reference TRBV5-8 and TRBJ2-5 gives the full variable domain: EAGVTQSPTHLIKTRGQQATLRCSPISGHTSVYWYQQALGLGLQFLLWYDEGEERNRGNFPPRFSGRQFPNYSSELNVNALELEDSALYLCASSSPRGGETQYFGPGTRLLVL.

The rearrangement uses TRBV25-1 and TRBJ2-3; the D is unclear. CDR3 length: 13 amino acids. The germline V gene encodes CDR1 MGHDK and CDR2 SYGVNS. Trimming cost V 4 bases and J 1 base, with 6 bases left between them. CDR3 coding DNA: TGTGCCAGCAGTGGACAAGGCACAGATACGCAGTATTTT. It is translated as CASSGQGTDTQYF.

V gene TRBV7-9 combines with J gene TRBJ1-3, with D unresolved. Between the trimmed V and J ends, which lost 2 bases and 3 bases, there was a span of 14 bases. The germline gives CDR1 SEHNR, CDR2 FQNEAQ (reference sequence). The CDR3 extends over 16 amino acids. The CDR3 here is CASSLPASGSGNTIYF. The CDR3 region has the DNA TGTGCCAGCAGCTTACCAGCCTCGGGGAGTGGAAACACCATATATTTT.

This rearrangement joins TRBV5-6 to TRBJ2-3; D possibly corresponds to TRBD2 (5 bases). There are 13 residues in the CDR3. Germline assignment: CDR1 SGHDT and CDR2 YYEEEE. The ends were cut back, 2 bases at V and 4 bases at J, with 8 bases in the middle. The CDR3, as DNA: TGTGCCAGCAGCTTCGGGGATGCAGATACGCAGTATTTT. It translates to CASSFGDADTQYF.

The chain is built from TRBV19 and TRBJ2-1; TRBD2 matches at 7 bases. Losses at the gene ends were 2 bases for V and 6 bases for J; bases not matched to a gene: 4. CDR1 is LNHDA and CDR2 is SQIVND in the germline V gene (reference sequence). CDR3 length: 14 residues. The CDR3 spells CASSIRLATNEQFF. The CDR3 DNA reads TGTGCCAGTAGTATAAGACTAGCCACCAATGAGCAGTTCTTC.

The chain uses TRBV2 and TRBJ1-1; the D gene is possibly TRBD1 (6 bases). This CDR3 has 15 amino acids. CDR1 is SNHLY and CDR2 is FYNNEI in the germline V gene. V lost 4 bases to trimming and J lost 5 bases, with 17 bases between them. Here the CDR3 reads CASSGRSGVGTEAFF. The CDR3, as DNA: TGTGCCAGCAGTGGTAGGTCAGGGGTTGGGACTGAAGCTTTCTTT.

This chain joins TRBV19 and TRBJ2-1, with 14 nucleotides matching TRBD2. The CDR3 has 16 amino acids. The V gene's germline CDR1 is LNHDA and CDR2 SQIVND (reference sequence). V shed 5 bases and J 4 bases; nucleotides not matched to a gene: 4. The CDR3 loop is CASSLGTSGSYNEQFF. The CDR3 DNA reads TGTGCCAGTAGTCTTGGGACTAGCGGGAGTTACAATGAGCAGTTCTTC. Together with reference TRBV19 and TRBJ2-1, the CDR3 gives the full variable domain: DGGITQSPKYLFRKEGQNVTLSCEQNLNHDAMYWYRQDPGQGLRLIYYSQIVNDFQKGDIAEGYSVSREKKESFPLTVTSAQKNPTAFYLCASSLGTSGSYNEQFFGPGTRLTVL.

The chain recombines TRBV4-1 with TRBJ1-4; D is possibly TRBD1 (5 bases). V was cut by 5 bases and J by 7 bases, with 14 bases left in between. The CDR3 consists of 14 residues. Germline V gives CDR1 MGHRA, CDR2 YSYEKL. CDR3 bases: TGCGCCAGCAGCACTCACGGGGCCCTTGAAAAACTGTTTTTT. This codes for CASSTHGALEKLFF.

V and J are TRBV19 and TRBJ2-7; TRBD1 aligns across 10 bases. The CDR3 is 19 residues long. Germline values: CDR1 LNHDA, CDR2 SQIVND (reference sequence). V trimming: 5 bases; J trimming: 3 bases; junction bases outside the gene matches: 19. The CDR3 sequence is CASSPRTGGILLSGYEQYF. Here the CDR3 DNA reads TGTGCCAGTAGTCCCCGGACAGGGGGAATTCTCCTTAGCGGCTACGAGCAGTACTTC.

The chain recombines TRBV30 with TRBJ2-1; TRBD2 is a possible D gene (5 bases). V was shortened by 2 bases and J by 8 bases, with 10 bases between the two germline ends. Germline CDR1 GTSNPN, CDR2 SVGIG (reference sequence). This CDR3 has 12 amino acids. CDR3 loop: CAWSRGSDEQFF. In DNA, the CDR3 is TGTGCCTGGAGTAGAGGGAGTGATGAGCAGTTCTTC.